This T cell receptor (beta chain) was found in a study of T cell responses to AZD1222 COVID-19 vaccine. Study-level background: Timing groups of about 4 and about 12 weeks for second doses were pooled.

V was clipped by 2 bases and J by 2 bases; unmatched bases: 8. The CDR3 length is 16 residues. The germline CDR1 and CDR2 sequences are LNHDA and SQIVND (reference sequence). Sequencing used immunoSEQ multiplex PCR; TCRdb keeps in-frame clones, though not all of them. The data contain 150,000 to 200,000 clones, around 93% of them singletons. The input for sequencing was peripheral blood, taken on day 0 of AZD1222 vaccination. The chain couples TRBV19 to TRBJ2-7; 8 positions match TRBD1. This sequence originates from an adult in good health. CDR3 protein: CASSILGTGTTYEQYF. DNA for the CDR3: TGTGCCAGTAGTATACTTGGGACAGGTACTACCTACGAGCAGTACTTC.